Each of the 18 T cell receptor beta chains below was sequenced from the same sample in a study of cytomegalovirus exposure and HLA in healthy donors. Libraries were prepared by immunoSEQ multiplex PCR; TCRdb keeps only in-frame clonotypes and omits some of them. The sample lists some 83,000 clones; nearly 95% were seen once. Source material: PBMCs. All receptors derive from a woman aged 18-29 years in good health and CMV-seronegative.

DNA of the CDR3: TGTGCCAGCAGTTCCTCGGGACTAGCGGGAGGTTCCCACCTCACAGATACGCAGTATTTT. It codes for CASSSSGLAGGSHLTDTQYF. The chain couples TRBV28 to TRBJ2-3; 15 bases line up with TRBD2. This CDR3 comprises 20 residues. Germline V gene data show CDR1 as MDHEN and CDR2 as SYDVKM. Unmatched junction bases numbered 13, after V lost 4 bases and J lost 2 bases.

V gene TRBV4-3 combines with J gene TRBJ2-3; 8 positions agree with TRBD2. The germline V gene has CDR1 LGHNA and CDR2 YSLEER. Unmatched junction bases numbered 8, after V lost 6 bases and J lost 6 bases. The CDR3 has 14 residues. CDR3 residues: CASRPGLAVDTQYF. The CDR3 DNA follows: TGCGCCAGCAGACCCGGACTAGCAGTTGATACGCAGTATTTT.

The J gene is TRBJ2-1, the V gene TRBV9; 9 nucleotides agree with TRBD2. The CDR3 totals 15 residues. In germline, CDR1 is SGDLS, CDR2 YYNGEE. The V segment lost 0 bases and the J segment 9 bases; nucleotides outside the gene matches: 7. This chain's CDR3 is CASSVGLAGRGEQFF. The CDR3 DNA is TGTGCCAGCAGCGTAGGGCTAGCGGGAAGGGGTGAGCAGTTCTTC.

The DNA of the CDR3 is TGTGCCAGCAGCTTGGGGGCAGGGGCAAGTAATGAAAAACTGTTTTTT. Translating gives CASSLGAGASNEKLFF. This chain joins TRBV7-9 and TRBJ1-4; D might be TRBD1 (6 bases). Germline V gene lookup returns CDR1 SEHNR and CDR2 FQNEAQ (reference sequence). Trimming took off 3 bases at V and 4 bases at J, with 15 bases between the two ends. The CDR3 covers 16 residues.

The gene calls are TRBV19 and TRBJ2-2; D is perhaps TRBD1 (6 bases). The CDR3 sequence is 13 residues long. CDR1 and CDR2 (germline): LNHDA, SQIVND (reference sequence). V was trimmed by 5 bases and J by 6 bases, leaving 10 bases between them. The CDR3 nucleotides read TGTGCCAGTAGTCTAGGGGGAGCCGGGGAGCTGTTTTTT. As protein: CASSLGGAGELFF.

As concerns this clone: Other nucleotide sequences in the sample specify the same CDR3. The CDR3 sequence: CASSPGEGYEQYF. DNA of the CDR3: TGTGCCAGCTCACCGGGGGAGGGCTACGAGCAGTACTTC. The J gene is TRBJ2-7, the V gene TRBV18; 7 bases are shared with TRBD2. This CDR3 contains 13 residues. V trimming: 3 bases; J trimming: 3 bases; junction bases outside the gene matches: 2. The germline V gene has CDR1 KGHSH and CDR2 LQKENI.

V usage is TRBV4-3 and J usage is TRBJ1-1, with D hard to call. The CDR3 is made up of 14 amino acids. CDR1 and CDR2 from the germline V gene are LGHNA and YSLEER. The V end lost 1 base, the J end lost 5 bases, and 11 bases lay between the germline ends. CDR3 sequence: CASSQAPFETEAFF. In nucleotides, the CDR3 is TGCGCCAGCAGCCAAGCTCCCTTTGAGACTGAAGCTTTCTTT.

This clone was recorded only once. The chain uses TRBV25-1 and TRBJ1-2, with TRBD1 matching over 7 bases. V lost 4 bases, J lost 2 bases, and 7 bases stayed unmatched. The CDR3 totals 15 residues. Germline CDR1 MGHDK, CDR2 SYGVNS. The CDR3 DNA reads TGTGCCAGCAGTGTAAGACAGGGCCAAAACTATGGCTACACCTTC. It translates to CASSVRQGQNYGYTF.

As for this clone: Other DNA sequences in this sample translate to the same CDR3. This chain uses TRBV4-3 with TRBJ2-7; D perhaps matches TRBD2 (6 bases). CDR3 length: 13 amino acids. The V gene lost 0 bases and the J gene lost 5 bases, with 8 bases spanning the gap. Germline V CDR1 and CDR2: LGHNA, YSLEER. The CDR3: CASSQEGGNEQYF. The CDR3 region has the DNA TGCGCCAGCAGCCAAGAGGGAGGTAACGAGCAGTACTTC.

The V gene is TRBV19, the J gene TRBJ2-6, with TRBD1 as a possible D gene (5 bases). Germline V gives CDR1 LNHDA, CDR2 SQIVND (reference sequence). The V and J ends lost 1 base and 4 bases respectively, with 11 bases between them. The CDR3 totals 16 residues. CDR3: CASSIGGSMGANVLTF. CDR3 in DNA: TGTGCCAGTAGTATAGGGGGCAGTATGGGGGCCAACGTCCTGACTTTC.

The V gene is TRBV5-5, the J gene TRBJ1-5, with D maybe TRBD1 (5 bases). With 0 bases removed from V and 6 bases from J, the gap between germline ends came to 13 bases. CDR1 is SGHKS and CDR2 is YYEKEE in the germline V gene (reference sequence). This CDR3 comprises 15 residues. The CDR3 DNA reads as TGTGCCAGCAGCTTGGGTTCAGGGCACGGTCAGCCCCAGCATTTT. Translating gives CASSLGSGHGQPQHF.

The chain links TRBV28 to TRBJ2-7; 11 positions agree with TRBD1. This CDR3 has 14 residues. Germline CDR1 is MDHEN and CDR2 is SYDVKM. The V and J ends lost 8 bases and 6 bases, in that order; junction bases with no gene match: 9. The CDR3 sequence: CASRPGQGVPEQYF. DNA of the CDR3: TGTGCCAGCCGACCGGGACAGGGGGTCCCCGAGCAGTACTTC.

V gene TRBV9 combines with J gene TRBJ1-2; D might be TRBD1 (5 bases). This CDR3 spans 13 amino acids. Trimming took off 0 bases at V and 6 bases at J, with 9 bases between the two ends. Germline CDR1 reads SGDLS; CDR2 reads YYNGEE. CDR3 nucleotide sequence: TGTGCCAGCAGCGTAGGGGGCTTTAATGGCTACACCTTC. Amino acid sequence: CASSVGGFNGYTF.

The chain joins TRBV19 to TRBJ1-5, with TRBD1 matching over 10 bases. Germline CDR1 reads LNHDA; CDR2 reads SQIVND (reference sequence). The CDR3 covers 14 residues. The ends lost 4 bases at V and 6 bases at J; junction bases unmatched: 3. The CDR3: CASSRDRGLQPQHF. The CDR3 coding sequence is TGTGCCAGTAGTAGAGACAGGGGGCTTCAGCCCCAGCATTTT.

The genes are TRBV7-9 and TRBJ2-1, with 8 bases lining up with TRBD2. J gave up 5 bases and V 1 base, and 7 bases lay outside the gene matches. CDR1 is SEHNR and CDR2 is FQNEAQ in the germline V gene (reference sequence). The CDR3 extends over 16 amino acids. DNA of the CDR3: TGTGCCAGCAGCTTAGGGTGGCTAGCGGGCGACAATGAGCAGTTCTTC. This codes for CASSLGWLAGDNEQFF.

CDR3 loop: CASSTTGSQAFF. As DNA, the CDR3 is TGTGCCAGCAGTACTACAGGGAGTCAAGCTTTCTTT. This sequence joins TRBV27 and TRBJ1-1, with D perhaps TRBD1 (6 bases). Between the trimmed V and J ends, which lost 5 bases and 9 bases, there was a span of 13 bases. Per germline, CDR1 MNHEY and CDR2 SMNVEV (reference sequence). The CDR3 contains 12 residues.

This clone was observed a single time. The rearrangement links TRBV7-9 to TRBJ2-7, with D perhaps matching TRBD1 (6 bases). Trimming took off 1 base at V and 2 bases at J, with 15 bases between the two ends. The V gene's germline CDR1 is SEHNR and CDR2 FQNEAQ (reference sequence). The CDR3 sequence is 16 residues long. CDR3 protein: CASSLVGQIITYEQYF. The CDR3 region has the DNA TGTGCCAGCAGCTTAGTGGGACAAATCATTACCTACGAGCAGTACTTC.

The chain carries TRBV2 and TRBJ1-5; D might be TRBD1 (5 bases). The CDR3 contains 14 residues. The V end was cut by 6 bases, the J end by 4 bases, with 13 bases between. Germline CDR1 is SNHLY and CDR2 is FYNNEI. This chain's CDR3 is CASRTTGDNQPQHF. CDR3 DNA: TGTGCCAGCAGGACCACAGGCGATAATCAGCCCCAGCATTTT.